Below are 7 T cell receptor beta chains sequenced from a single sample in a study of shared clonotypes between healthy human individuals. Sequencing used immunoSEQ multiplex PCR; TCRdb keeps in-frame clones, though not all of them. The data show about a million clones, 60% to 85% seen once. Sequencing was performed on memory CD4+ T cells sorted from blood. The subset denotes: CD45RA-negative fraction. The receptors were sampled from a man between 18 and 35 years old in good health.

The chain links TRBV6-1 to TRBJ2-1, with 11 bases lining up with TRBD2. This CDR3 comprises 17 residues. The V gene's germline CDR1 is MNHNS and CDR2 SASEGT. J was trimmed by 7 bases and V by 2 bases; bases with no gene match: 10. CDR3 nucleotide sequence: TGTGCCAGCAGTGAAATCCGGCTAGCGGGAGGAGGGAATGAGCAGTTCTTC. As protein: CASSEIRLAGGGNEQFF.

The gene calls are TRBV11-2 and TRBJ2-3; tentative D call: TRBD2 (5 bases). This CDR3 spans 17 amino acids. Trimming pared 5 bases from V and 4 bases from J, leaving 22 bases between. Germline assignment: CDR1 SGHAT and CDR2 FQNNGV. The CDR3 sequence: CASSRGFWGESADTQYF. The DNA of the CDR3 is TGTGCCAGCAGCCGAGGGTTTTGGGGAGAATCGGCAGATACGCAGTATTTT.

The chain links TRBV18 to TRBJ2-7; D remains ambiguous. V was shortened by 0 bases and J by 7 bases, with 10 bases between the two germline ends. The CDR3 consists of 13 residues. Looked up from germline, CDR1 is KGHSH and CDR2 is LQKENI. CDR3 sequence reads: CASSPPSVREQYF. In nucleotides, the CDR3 is TGTGCCAGCTCACCACCCTCCGTCCGGGAGCAGTACTTC.

This clone was seen only a few times. The chain combines TRBV19 with TRBJ1-5; D call uncertain. CDR1 and CDR2 from the germline V gene are LNHDA and SQIVND (reference sequence). The length of the CDR3 is 17 residues. Trimming took 7 bases from V and 9 from J, leaving 28 bases between them. In DNA form, the CDR3 reads TGTGCCAGTACCCCCTCCCTCAGTCACTTTCCGGAGGGGCCCCAGCATTTT. Translation gives CASTPSLSHFPEGPQHF.

This chain uses TRBV4-1 with TRBJ1-2; D is perhaps TRBD1 (5 bases). The CDR3 contains 13 residues. V was trimmed by 0 bases and J by 3 bases, leaving 5 bases between them. Germline V gene sequence: CDR1 MGHRA, CDR2 YSYEKL. CDR3 DNA: TGCGCCAGCAGCCAAGAGGGGGACTATGGCTACACCTTC. Translating it yields CASSQEGDYGYTF.

Concerning this clone itself: Other DNA variants within this sample encode the same CDR3. The chain joins TRBV9 to TRBJ2-5, with a tentative D call TRBD1 (5 bases). Trimming removed 1 base at V and 5 bases at J, with 9 bases between. CDR3 length equals 13 residues. Germline loops: CDR1 SGDLS, CDR2 YYNGEE. The CDR3 loop reads CASSVRGEETQYF. For the CDR3, the DNA is TGTGCCAGCAGCGTAAGGGGTGAGGAGACCCAGTACTTC.

The chain recombines TRBV30 with TRBJ2-3, with TRBD2 matching 11 bases. V dropped 8 bases and J dropped 2; count of bases not matched to a gene: 12. The V gene's germline CDR1 is GTSNPN and CDR2 SVGIG (reference sequence). This CDR3 is built from 16 residues. The DNA for the CDR3 is TGTGCCGGGGGACGGGTGGGACTAGCGGACACAGATACGCAGTATTTT. Residues: CAGGRVGLADTDTQYF.